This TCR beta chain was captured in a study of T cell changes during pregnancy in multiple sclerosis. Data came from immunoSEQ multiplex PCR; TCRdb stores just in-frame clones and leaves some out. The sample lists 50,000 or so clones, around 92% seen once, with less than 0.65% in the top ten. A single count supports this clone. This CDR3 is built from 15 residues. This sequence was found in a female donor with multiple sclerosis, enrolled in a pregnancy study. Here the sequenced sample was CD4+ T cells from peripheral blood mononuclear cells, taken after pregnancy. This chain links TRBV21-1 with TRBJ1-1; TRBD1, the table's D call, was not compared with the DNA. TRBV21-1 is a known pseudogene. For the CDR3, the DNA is TGTGCCAGCAGCCAAAGGGACACCCCGAACACTGAAGCTTTCTTT. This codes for CASSQRDTPNTEAFF.